Here is one T cell receptor (beta chain) with its context. This entry belongs to a study of blood T cell repertoires in COVID-19. Study summary: Nucleic acid was either cDNA or gDNA, and it came from T cells, B-cell-depleted T cells, or PBMCs.

Under the authors' procedure: Counts of nucleated cells, estimated from reference gene primer amplification, were obtained. Profiling relied on immunoSEQ multiplex PCR, and the TCRdb table lists in-frame clones only, not all of them. Clonal size and the V and J genes are those of that table, whereas D and trimming came from the DNA. The sample holds over 100,000 clones; 70% to 90% are singletons and the top ten take about a tenth. The CDR3 has 12 residues. Germline CDR1 reads SGHNT; CDR2 reads YYREEE (reference sequence). V gave up 2 bases and J gave up 0 bases, with 2 bases separating them. This clonotype was obtained from a man aged 50-59 years with acute or convalescent COVID-19. The rearrangement joins TRBV5-4 to TRBJ1-1; D gene ambiguous. The sequencing sample was made of peripheral blood. CDR3 protein: CASSFLNTEAFF. Here the CDR3 DNA reads TGTGCCAGCAGCTTCTTGAACACTGAAGCTTTCTTT.